The clone carrying this T cell receptor (beta chain) showed up just a few times. Its antigen remains unknown. PCR employed 60 Vbeta and 13 Jbeta primers. Produced via immunoSEQ multiplex PCR; TCRdb's table is partial and in-frame only. Of about 190,000 clones listed, around 80% are singletons. This record comes from a study of cytomegalovirus exposure and HLA in healthy donors. Study-level findings and limits: Sequencing likely caused a cluster of highly shared sequence variants. Earlier results showed most TCR beta V segments being productive about 90% or about 30% of the time.

The TCR comes from a man younger than 35 in good health and CMV-seronegative. Source material: PBMCs.

The CDR3 reads CASSYNTDTSEQFF. The CDR3 DNA follows: TGTGCCAGCAGTTATAACACGGACACCAGTGAGCAGTTCTTC. The V call is TRBV6-5, the J call TRBJ2-1; weak D call: TRBD1 (5 bases). The germline V gene has CDR1 MNHEY and CDR2 SVGAGI. The V gene lost 3 bases and the J gene lost 9 bases, with 15 bases spanning the gap. CDR3 size: 14 residues.